These 19 T cell receptor beta chains originate from one sample sequenced in a study of CD8+ T cells in alopecia areata listed by TCRdb under 2018. Receptor amplification or capture employed the immunoSEQ multiplex PCR assay. To provide template for TCR sequencing, every sample had RNA extracted and reverse transcribed into cDNA. The source is immuneACCESS, and TCRdb retained only in-frame sequences with V and J called. Part of the clones is not carried over; for the studies checked, unresolved V genes explain less than half of this, and the remainder is unexplained. This sample has 200,000 to 250,000 clones in its table, and more than 45% of those were observed once. Approximately 0.5% of the sample is in the top ten clones. In light of the paper, this sample's time point label describes: baseline before oral tofacitinib. Sequenced material: CD4+ T cells sorted from blood, taken at week 0. Receptors originate from a human donor with alopecia areata.

The chain is built from TRBV30 and TRBJ2-7, with 7 nucleotides matching TRBD1. The germline V gene encodes CDR1 GTSNPN and CDR2 SVGIG (reference sequence). Losses at the gene ends were 0 bases for V and 9 bases for J; bases not matched to a gene: 5. There are 12 residues in the CDR3. This CDR3 is CAWSVEGAGQYF. The CDR3 region has the DNA TGTGCCTGGAGTGTAGAGGGGGCTGGGCAGTACTTC.

The chain couples TRBV7-3 to TRBJ2-1; 11 nucleotides line up with TRBD1. The CDR3 totals 16 residues. V lost 3 bases to trimming and J lost 10 bases; unmatched junction nucleotides: 11. Germline CDR1 reads SGHTA; CDR2 reads FQGTGA. The CDR3 DNA follows: TGTGCCAGCAGCTTCGACGGACAGGGGGCAAACGCGGAGCAGTTCTTC. Translating gives CASSFDGQGANAEQFF. Filled out from reference TRBV7-3 and TRBJ2-1, the complete variable domain reads GAGVSQTPSNKVTEKGKYVELRCDPISGHTALYWYRQSLGQGPEFLIYFQGTGAADDSGLPNDRFFAVRPEGSVSTLKIQRTERGDSAVYLCASSFDGQGANAEQFFGPGTRLTVL.

The V and J genes are TRBV5-4 and TRBJ1-2, with 9 positions matching TRBD1. The germline gives CDR1 SGHNT, CDR2 YYREEE (reference sequence). The CDR3 spans 15 residues. The trim removed 2 bases at V and 7 bases at J, leaving 9 bases unmatched. In DNA, the CDR3 is TGTGCCAGCAGCTTAGAGGTCGGGACAGGGTTTGGCTACACCTTC. Translated: CASSLEVGTGFGYTF.

This clone was picked up a small number of times. The chain couples TRBV14 to TRBJ2-1, with 11 bases identical to TRBD2. V shed 2 bases and J 3 bases; nucleotides not matched to a gene: 6. The CDR3 loop spans 17 amino acids. Per germline, CDR1 SGHDN and CDR2 FVKESK. For the CDR3, the DNA is TGTGCCAGCAGCCAAATCATAGCGGGAGGGATCTACAATGAGCAGTTCTTC. Translated, it gives CASSQIIAGGIYNEQFF.

J is TRBJ2-1 and V is TRBV4-1, with 8 bases matching TRBD1. The CDR3 runs to 15 residues. The germline gives CDR1 MGHRA, CDR2 YSYEKL. V lost 2 bases, J lost 8 bases, and 8 bases stayed unmatched. The CDR3 reads CASSQRTGRGDEQFF. The CDR3 DNA reads TGCGCCAGCAGCCAAAGGACAGGGCGTGGAGATGAGCAGTTCTTC.

The J gene is TRBJ2-3, the V gene TRBV5-1, with 8 bases matching TRBD2. The V segment lost 7 bases and the J segment 3 bases; nucleotides outside the gene matches: 19. The CDR3 has 18 amino acids. CDR1 is SGHRS, CDR2 YFSETQ, per germline. The chain's CDR3 is CASRESLIAGRLTDTQYF. The CDR3 nucleotides read TGCGCCAGCCGCGAGAGTCTGATAGCGGGGCGCCTGACAGATACGCAGTATTTT.

The V gene is TRBV18, the J gene TRBJ1-1, with 7 nucleotides matching TRBD1. The ends lost 6 bases at V and 5 bases at J; junction bases unmatched: 6. Germline values: CDR1 KGHSH, CDR2 LQKENI. There are 13 residues in the CDR3. DNA for the CDR3: TGTGCCAGCTCGCGACAGGGAGGGACTGAAGCTTTCTTT. Translation: CASSRQGGTEAFF.

This clone came up once. V and J are TRBV4-1 and TRBJ2-1; 7 nucleotides line up with TRBD2. The germline V gene encodes CDR1 MGHRA and CDR2 YSYEKL. V dropped 0 bases and J dropped 10; count of bases not matched to a gene: 12. The CDR3 is 16 amino acids. The CDR3 DNA reads TGCGCCAGCAGCCAAGAATCACTAGCGTTGAGTCGGGAGCAGTTCTTC. Protein sequence: CASSQESLALSREQFF.

The genes are TRBV2 and TRBJ2-3, with D maybe TRBD1 (5 bases). Deletions cut 6 bases from V and 4 bases from J, with 11 bases between. The CDR3 spans 13 residues. Germline assignment: CDR1 SNHLY and CDR2 FYNNEI. As DNA, the CDR3 is TGTGCCAGCAGACCCTCAGGGTCAGATACGCAGTATTTT. It yields the protein CASRPSGSDTQYF.

Here the CDR3 reads CASSPWNGSNTGELFF. CDR3 in DNA: TGTGCCAGCTCACCGTGGAACGGCTCCAACACCGGGGAGCTGTTTTTT. The chain joins TRBV18 to TRBJ2-2; D unresolved. CDR3 size: 16 residues. Per germline, CDR1 KGHSH and CDR2 LQKENI. Trimming stripped 3 bases from V and 2 bases from J, with 13 bases between.

The chain combines TRBV4-2 with TRBJ2-7, with D tentatively TRBD1 (6 bases). Germline CDR1 reads LGHNA; CDR2 reads YNFKEQ. The CDR3 extends over 14 amino acids. Trimming took off 0 bases at V and 7 bases at J, with 13 bases between the two ends. The CDR3 DNA is TGTGCCAGCAGCCAAGAATCGAGACAGGCGGAGCAGTACTTC. Translated: CASSQESRQAEQYF.

The genes are TRBV9 and TRBJ1-3; TRBD1 aligns across 8 bases. The CDR3 loop spans 14 amino acids. Germline-derived CDR1 and CDR2 are SGDLS and YYNGEE. V was pared by 3 bases and J by 2 bases, with 1 base of the junction left unmatched. The CDR3 is CASSATGAGNTIYF. Here the CDR3 DNA reads TGTGCCAGCAGCGCGACAGGGGCTGGAAACACCATATATTTT.

V gene TRBV29-1 combines with J gene TRBJ1-2; D not certain. There are 12 residues in the CDR3. The germline V gene encodes CDR1 SQVTM and CDR2 ANQGSEA. Trimming shortened V by 6 bases and J by 1 base, and 9 bases separated the two germline ends. For the CDR3, the DNA is TGCAGCGTCCTTCGGAGTAACTATGGCTACACCTTC. Translating it yields CSVLRSNYGYTF.

This chain connects TRBV30 to TRBJ2-3; perhaps TRBD2 as D (6 bases). The CDR3 runs 14 residues. Germline lookup yields CDR1 GTSNPN and CDR2 SVGIG (reference sequence). V was cut by 3 bases and J by 6 bases, with 16 bases left in between. In DNA, the CDR3 is TGTGCCTGGAGGGGGTGGGACTGGGAGGATACGCAGTATTTT. As protein: CAWRGWDWEDTQYF.

The genes are TRBV30 and TRBJ1-2; D uncertain. Looked up from germline, CDR1 is GTSNPN and CDR2 is SVGIG (reference sequence). The V and J ends lost 0 bases and 2 bases respectively, with 16 bases between them. This CDR3 has 16 amino acids. The chain's CDR3 is CAWSVRRRSFNYGYTF. CDR3 nucleotide sequence: TGTGCCTGGAGTGTAAGGCGACGGTCGTTCAACTATGGCTACACCTTC.

Note on this clone: The sample has other DNA sequences that encode this CDR3 too. The gene calls are TRBV5-1 and TRBJ2-5; perhaps TRBD1 as D (5 bases). The CDR3 is made up of 14 amino acids. CDR1 and CDR2 (germline): SGHRS, YFSETQ. The V and J ends lost 0 bases and 1 base respectively, with 7 bases between them. In DNA form, the CDR3 reads TGCGCCAGCAGCTTGGAGCAGGGCCAAGAGACCCAGTACTTC. Its protein is CASSLEQGQETQYF. Looking up the rest from reference TRBV5-1 and TRBJ2-5 gives the full variable domain: KAGVTQTPRYLIKTRGQQVTLSCSPISGHRSVSWYQQTPGQGLQFLFEYFSETQRNKGNFPGRFSGRQFSNSRSEMNVSTLELGDSALYLCASSLEQGQETQYFGPGTRLLVL.

The chain uses TRBV18 and TRBJ2-7; the D gene is possibly TRBD1 (5 bases). This CDR3 region has 12 residues. Trimming took off 1 base at V and 7 bases at J, with 8 bases between the two ends. Germline V gene data show CDR1 as KGHSH and CDR2 as LQKENI. The CDR3 nucleotides read TGTGCCAGCTCACCACGGGGCGAAGAGCAGTACTTC. This sequence encodes CASSPRGEEQYF. The whole variable domain, remainder taken from reference TRBV18 and TRBJ2-7, is NAGVMQNPRHLVRRRGQEARLRCSPMKGHSHVYWYRQLPEEGLKFMVYLQKENIIDESGMPKERFSAEFPKEGPSILRIQQVVRGDSAAYFCASSPRGEEQYFGPGTRLTVT.

The V call is TRBV30, the J call TRBJ2-2, with 8 bases identical to TRBD1. Germline-derived CDR1 and CDR2 are GTSNPN and SVGIG (reference sequence). The CDR3 is made up of 15 amino acids. The V gene end was trimmed by 3 bases and the J gene end by 6 bases; junction bases not matched to a gene: 9. CDR3 in DNA: TGTGCCTGGAGAGGGAAGGACAGGGTCCCCGGGGAGCTGTTTTTT. Its protein is CAWRGKDRVPGELFF.

The rearrangement joins TRBV19 to TRBJ1-5, with no clear D. The germline gives CDR1 LNHDA, CDR2 SQIVND (reference sequence). This CDR3 is 15 amino acids long. V was clipped by 3 bases and J by 6 bases, with 15 bases between them. The CDR3 bases are TGTGCCAGTAGTATTGAGACATTCTGGAGTCAGCCCCAGCATTTT. It codes for CASSIETFWSQPQHF.